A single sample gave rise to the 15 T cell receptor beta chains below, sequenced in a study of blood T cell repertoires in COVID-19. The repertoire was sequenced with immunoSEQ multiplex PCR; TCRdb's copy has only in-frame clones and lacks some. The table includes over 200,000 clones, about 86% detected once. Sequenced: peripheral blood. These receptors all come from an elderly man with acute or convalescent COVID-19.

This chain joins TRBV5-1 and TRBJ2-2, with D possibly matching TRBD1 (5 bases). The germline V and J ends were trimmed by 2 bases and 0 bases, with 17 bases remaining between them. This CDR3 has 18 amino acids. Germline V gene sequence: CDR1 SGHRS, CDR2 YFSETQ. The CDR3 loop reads CASSFLGRVVTNTGELFF. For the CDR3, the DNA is TGCGCCAGCAGCTTCCTGGGCAGGGTAGTTACGAACACCGGGGAGCTGTTTTTT.

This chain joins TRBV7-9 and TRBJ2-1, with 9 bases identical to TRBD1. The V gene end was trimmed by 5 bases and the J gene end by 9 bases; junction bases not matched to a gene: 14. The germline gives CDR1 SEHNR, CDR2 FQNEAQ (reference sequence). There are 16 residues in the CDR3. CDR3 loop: CASSRHRDRDVGEQFF. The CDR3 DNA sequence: TGTGCCAGCAGCAGACACCGGGACAGGGATGTAGGTGAGCAGTTCTTC.

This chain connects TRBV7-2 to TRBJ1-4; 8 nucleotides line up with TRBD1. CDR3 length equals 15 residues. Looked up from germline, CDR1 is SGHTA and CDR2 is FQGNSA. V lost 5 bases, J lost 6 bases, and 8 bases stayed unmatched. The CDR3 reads CASSRQTGEDEKLFF. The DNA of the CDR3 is TGTGCCAGCAGCAGACAGACAGGGGAGGATGAAAAACTGTTTTTT.

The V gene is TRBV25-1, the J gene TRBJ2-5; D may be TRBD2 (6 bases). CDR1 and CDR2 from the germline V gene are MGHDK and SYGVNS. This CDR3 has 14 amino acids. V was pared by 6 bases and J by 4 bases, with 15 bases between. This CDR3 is CASSLIGGLETQYF. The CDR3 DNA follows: TGTGCCAGCAGCCTGATCGGGGGTTTAGAGACCCAGTACTTC.

The CDR3 sequence: CASSSERAQYF. Written as DNA, the CDR3 is TGTGCCAGCAGTTCTGAGAGGGCGCAGTATTTT. The rearrangement uses TRBV12-3 or TRBV12-4 and TRBJ2-3; a weak D match, TRBD2 (5 bases). V lost 4 bases to trimming and J lost 10 bases, with 9 bases between them. The CDR3 totals 11 residues.

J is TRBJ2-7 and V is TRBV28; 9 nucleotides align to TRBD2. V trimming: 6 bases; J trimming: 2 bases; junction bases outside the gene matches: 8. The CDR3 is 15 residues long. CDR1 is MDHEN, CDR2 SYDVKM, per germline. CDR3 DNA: TGTGCCAGCAGGCCCGCGAGCGGGGGGCCCTACGAGCAGTACTTC. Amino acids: CASRPASGGPYEQYF.

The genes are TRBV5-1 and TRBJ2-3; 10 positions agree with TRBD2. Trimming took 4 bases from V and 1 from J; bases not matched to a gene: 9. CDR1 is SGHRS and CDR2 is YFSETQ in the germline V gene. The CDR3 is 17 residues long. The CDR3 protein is CASSPAFLAGGTDTQYF. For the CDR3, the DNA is TGCGCCAGCAGCCCCGCCTTTCTAGCGGGGGGCACAGATACGCAGTATTTT.

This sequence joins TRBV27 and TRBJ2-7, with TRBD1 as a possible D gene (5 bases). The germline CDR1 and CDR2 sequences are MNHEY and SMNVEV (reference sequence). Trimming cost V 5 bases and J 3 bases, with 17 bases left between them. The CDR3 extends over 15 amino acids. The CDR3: CASSENYKQDYEQYF. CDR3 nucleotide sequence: TGTGCCAGCAGTGAAAACTACAAACAGGACTACGAGCAGTACTTC.

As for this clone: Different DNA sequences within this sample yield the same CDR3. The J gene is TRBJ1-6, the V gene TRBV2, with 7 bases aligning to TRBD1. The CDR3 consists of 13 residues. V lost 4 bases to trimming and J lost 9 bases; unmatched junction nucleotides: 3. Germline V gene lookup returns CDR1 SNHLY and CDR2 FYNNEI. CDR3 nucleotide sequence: TGTGCCAGCAGTGGCCAGGGGGGTTCACCCCTCCACTTT. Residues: CASSGQGGSPLHF. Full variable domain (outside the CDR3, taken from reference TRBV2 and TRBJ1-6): EPEVTQTPSHQVTQMGQEVILRCVPISNHLYFYWYRQILGQKVEFLVSFYNNEISEKSEIFDDQFSVERPDGSNFTLKIRSTKLEDSAMYFCASSGQGGSPLHFGNGTRLTVT.

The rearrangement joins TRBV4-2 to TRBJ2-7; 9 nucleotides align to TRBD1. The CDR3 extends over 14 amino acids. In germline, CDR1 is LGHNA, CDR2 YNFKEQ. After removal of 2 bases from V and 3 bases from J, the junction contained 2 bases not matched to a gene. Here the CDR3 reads CASSQPGQGYEQYF. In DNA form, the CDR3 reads TGTGCCAGCAGCCAACCGGGACAGGGCTACGAGCAGTACTTC.

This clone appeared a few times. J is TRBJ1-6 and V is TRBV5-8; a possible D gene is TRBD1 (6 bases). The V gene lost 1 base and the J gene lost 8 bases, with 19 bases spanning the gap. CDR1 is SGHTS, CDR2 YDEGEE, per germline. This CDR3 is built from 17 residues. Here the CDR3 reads CASSLWLGQGRDSPLHF. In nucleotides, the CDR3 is TGTGCCAGCAGCTTGTGGTTAGGGCAGGGGAGAGATTCACCCCTCCACTTT.

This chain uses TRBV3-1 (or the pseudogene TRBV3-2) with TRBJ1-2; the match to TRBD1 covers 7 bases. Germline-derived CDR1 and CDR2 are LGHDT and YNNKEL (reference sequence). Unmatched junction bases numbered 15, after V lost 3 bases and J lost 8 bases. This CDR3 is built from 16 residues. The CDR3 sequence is CASSQGSGQLYGGYTF. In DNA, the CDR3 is TGTGCCAGCAGCCAGGGCTCGGGACAGCTCTATGGGGGCTACACCTTC.

CDR3 DNA: TGTGCCAGCAGCCCGCGGGACGGCCGCTCTGGAAACACCATATATTTT. It is translated as CASSPRDGRSGNTIYF. The chain carries TRBV9 and TRBJ1-3, with D perhaps matching TRBD1 (5 bases). V lost 4 bases, J lost 0 bases, and 14 bases lay in between. This CDR3 has 16 amino acids. Germline V gene data show CDR1 as SGDLS and CDR2 as YYNGEE.

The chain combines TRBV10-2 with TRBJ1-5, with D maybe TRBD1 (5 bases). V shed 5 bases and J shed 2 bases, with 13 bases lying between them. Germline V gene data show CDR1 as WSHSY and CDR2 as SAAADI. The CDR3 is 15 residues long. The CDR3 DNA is TGCGCCAGCAGTCCCGGACATTCGGGCAATCAGCCCCAGCATTTT. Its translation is CASSPGHSGNQPQHF.

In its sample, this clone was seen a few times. DNA of the CDR3: TGTGCCAGCAGCCAGACAGGGTTTGGGAATCAGCCCCAGCATTTT. This sequence encodes CASSQTGFGNQPQHF. V is TRBV7-9 and J is TRBJ1-5; 7 nucleotides line up with TRBD1. The CDR3 runs 15 residues. CDR1 is SEHNR, CDR2 FQNEAQ, per germline (reference sequence). V dropped 5 bases and J dropped 4; count of bases not matched to a gene: 8. Complete variable domain (other parts from reference TRBV7-9 and TRBJ1-5): DTGVSQNPRHKITKRGQNVTFRCDPISEHNRLYWYRQTLGQGPEFLTYFQNEAQLEKSRLLSDRFSAERPKGSFSTLEIQRTEQGDSAMYLCASSQTGFGNQPQHFGDGTRLSIL.